This is a list of T cell receptor beta chains from one sample in a study of cytomegalovirus exposure and HLA in healthy donors. Here immunoSEQ multiplex PCR was the method, and the copy in TCRdb shows in-frame clones only, minus some. This table has approximately 140,000 clones, 70% to 85% appearing once. Sequenced material: PBMCs. The receptors shown here come from a male donor in good health and CMV-seronegative. The CDR3 runs from the conserved cysteine through the conserved F or W. D genes are given only for firm matches. Some rows mark clone size as missing; the rest say once, few, many or name a class of expanded clone.

.,TRBV6-4,TRBD2,TRBJ2-3,CASSDSSAGGGTDTQYF,TGTGCCAGCAGTGACTCGTCGGCGGGAGGAGGGACAGATACGCAGTATTTT
.,TRBV7-6,.,TRBJ2-2,CASGGNTGELFF,TGTGCCAGCGGGGGCAACACCGGGGAGCTGTTTTTT
many,TRBV4-3,TRBD1,TRBJ2-7,CASSQDGPGTGGYEQYF,TGCGCCAGCAGCCAAGACGGTCCCGGGACAGGGGGATACGAGCAGTACTTC
.,TRBV21-1,.,TRBJ2-1,CASSKTPRDEQFF,TGTGCCAGCAGCAAAACCCCCCGGGATGAGCAGTTCTTC
.,TRBV7-8,.,TRBJ1-2,CASSSPRWGVEGYTF,TGTGCCAGCAGCTCCCCGAGGTGGGGGGTAGAAGGCTACACCTTC
.,TRBV6-5,TRBD2,TRBJ2-2,CASSTSGNWFGELFF,TGTGCCAGCAGCACTAGCGGGAATTGGTTCGGGGAGCTGTTTTTT
.,TRBV19,.,TRBJ1-5,CASSTLSWPQHF,TGTGCCAGTAGCACCCTTAGCTGGCCCCAGCATTTT
.,TRBV10-2,TRBD2,TRBJ2-4,CASRLAGQNIQYF,TGCGCCAGCCGGCTAGCGGGACAAAACATTCAGTACTTC
once,TRBV19,.,TRBJ2-5,CASSSFGPEGETQYF,TGTGCCAGTAGTAGTTTCGGCCCGGAGGGAGAGACCCAGTACTTC
.,TRBV23-1,TRBD1,TRBJ2-1,CASSPPGTGDRSSYNEQFF,TGCGCCAGCAGTCCACCCGGGACAGGGGACCGCAGCTCCTACAATGAGCAGTTCTTC
.,TRBV14,TRBD1,TRBJ1-2,CASSWDRDGYTF,TGTGCCAGCAGCTGGGACAGGGATGGCTACACCTTC
.,TRBV7-3,TRBD2,TRBJ2-5,CASSRGEGETQYF,TGTGCCAGCAGCCGGGGGGAAGGAGAGACCCAGTACTTC
.,TRBV6-5,.,TRBJ2-3,CASSYGPGDTDTQYF,TGTGCCAGCAGTTACGGTCCGGGGGACACAGATACGCAGTATTTT
.,TRBV27,TRBD2,TRBJ2-5,CASSGLAGETQYF,TGTGCCAGCAGTGGACTAGCTGGAGAGACCCAGTACTTC
.,TRBV2,.,TRBJ2-1,CATVGTEGPGEQFF,TGTGCCACCGTCGGCACGGAGGGCCCCGGTGAGCAGTTCTTC
.,TRBV7-9,TRBD1,TRBJ2-1,CASSSGQYDNEQFF,TGTGCCAGCAGCTCGGGACAGTATGACAATGAGCAGTTCTTC
.,TRBV27,TRBD1,TRBJ2-7,CASSSLGTDYEQYF,TGTGCCAGCAGTTCCTTAGGGACAGACTACGAGCAGTACTTC
.,TRBV4-3,.,TRBJ2-3,CASSQDGVSRGETQYF,TGCGCCAGCAGCCAAGATGGAGTGTCTAGAGGTGAGACGCAGTATTTT
.,TRBV28,.,TRBJ2-1,CASSLRQVYTIEQFF,TGTGCCAGCAGTTTAAGACAGGTCTATACAATTGAGCAGTTCTTC
.,TRBV27,TRBD2,TRBJ2-7,CASSLLGTSGSYEQYF,TGTGCCAGCAGTTTACTTGGGACTAGCGGCTCCTACGAGCAGTACTTC
few,TRBV7-8,.,TRBJ1-2,CASSPVTGQPSGYTF,TGTGCCAGCAGCCCCGTAACAGGACAGCCGTCAGGCTACACCTTC
.,TRBV9,TRBD2,TRBJ2-1,CASTGLGTWEEQFF,TGTGCCAGCACGGGACTAGGGACGTGGGAGGAGCAGTTCTTC
once,TRBV19,.,TRBJ1-3,CASSLGSSGNTIYF,TGTGCCAGTAGTCTGGGGAGCTCTGGAAACACCATATATTTT
.,TRBV15,.,TRBJ2-1,CATSREASSYNEQFF,TGTGCCACCAGCAGAGAGGCTAGCTCCTACAATGAGCAGTTCTTC
.,TRBV5-1,.,TRBJ2-5,CASRVSTQETQYF,TGCGCCAGCAGAGTTTCGACTCAAGAGACCCAGTACTTC
.,TRBV9,TRBD2,TRBJ2-5,CASSVASGWGQETQYF,TGTGCCAGCAGCGTCGCTAGCGGGTGGGGGCAAGAGACCCAGTACTTC
.,TRBV7-3,.,TRBJ1-1,CASSPSRTFEAFF,TGTGCCAGCAGCCCTTCTCGGACATTTGAAGCTTTCTTT
.,TRBV6-5,TRBD2,TRBJ2-7,CASSYSIAGSTYEQYF,TGTGCCAGCAGTTACTCGATAGCGGGGTCTACCTACGAGCAGTACTTC
.,TRBV7-2,.,TRBJ2-3,CASSLAELDTQYF,TGTGCCAGCAGCTTAGCAGAGCTAGATACGCAGTATTTT
.,TRBV10-3,.,TRBJ1-1,CAISTGPNTEAFF,TGTGCCATCAGCACAGGGCCCAACACTGAAGCTTTCTTT
.,TRBV6-5,.,TRBJ2-1,CASTPNFRVDEQFF,TGTGCCAGCACTCCTAACTTCAGGGTCGATGAGCAGTTCTTC
once,TRBV9,TRBD1,TRBJ2-7,CASSGQGTEQYF,TGTGCCAGCAGCGGACAGGGCACCGAGCAGTACTTC
.,TRBV30,.,TRBJ2-2,CAWSVPNGELFF,TGTGCCTGGAGTGTTCCAAACGGGGAGCTGTTTTTT
.,TRBV18,TRBD2,TRBJ2-1,CASSPSRESYNEQFF,TGTGCCAGCTCACCCTCGCGGGAGTCCTACAATGAGCAGTTCTTC
once,TRBV9,.,TRBJ2-1,CASSPRGSDNNEQFF,TGTGCCAGCAGCCCCCGGGGGAGCGATAACAATGAGCAGTTCTTC
.,TRBV7-8,TRBD1,TRBJ1-1,CASSPDRQGGNTEAFF,TGTGCCAGCAGCCCCGACAGGCAGGGGGGGAACACTGAAGCTTTCTTT
.,TRBV6-6,TRBD2,TRBJ2-7,CASSGTNAGGQYF,TGTGCCAGTTCCGGGACTAACGCAGGCGGGCAGTACTTC
.,TRBV11-2,.,TRBJ2-1,CASSADPGWGVGEQFF,TGTGCCAGCAGCGCGGACCCGGGGTGGGGTGTAGGGGAGCAGTTCTTC
.,TRBV9,.,TRBJ2-5,CASSADPTDQETQYF,TGTGCCAGCAGCGCCGACCCGACAGACCAAGAGACCCAGTACTTC
.,TRBV5-1,.,TRBJ2-1,CASSLESGKGDEQFF,TGCGCCAGCAGCTTGGAGAGCGGTAAGGGCGATGAGCAGTTCTTC
.,TRBV11-3,.,TRBJ2-2,CASSLGTLNTGELFF,TGTGCCAGCAGCTTAGGGACTCTGAACACCGGGGAGCTGTTTTTT
.,TRBV9,.,TRBJ2-7,CASSPGTSYEQYF,TGTGCCAGCAGTCCCGGGACTTCCTACGAGCAGTACTTC
.,TRBV4-3,.,TRBJ2-7,CASSQERQGGNEQYF,TGCGCCAGCAGCCAAGAAAGGCAGGGGGGCAACGAGCAGTACTTC
.,TRBV11-2,.,TRBJ2-5,CASKGGGRGSGETQYF,TGTGCCAGCAAAGGGGGAGGGAGAGGGTCCGGAGAGACCCAGTACTTC
.,TRBV19,.,TRBJ2-7,CASSIGIAPLEQYF,TGTGCCAGTAGTATAGGGATAGCGCCCTTGGAGCAGTACTTC
.,TRBV29-1,TRBD2,TRBJ2-1,CSGLAVGVGEQFF,TGCAGCGGTCTAGCGGTGGGGGTTGGTGAGCAGTTCTTC